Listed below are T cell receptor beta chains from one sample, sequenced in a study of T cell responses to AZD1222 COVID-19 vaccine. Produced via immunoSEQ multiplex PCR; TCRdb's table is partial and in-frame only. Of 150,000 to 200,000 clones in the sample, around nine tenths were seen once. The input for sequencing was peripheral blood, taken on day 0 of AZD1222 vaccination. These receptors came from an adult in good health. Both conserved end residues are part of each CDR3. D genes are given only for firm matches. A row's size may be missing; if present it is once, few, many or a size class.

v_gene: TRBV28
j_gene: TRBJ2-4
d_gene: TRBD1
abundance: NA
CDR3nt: TGTGCCAGCAGTTTATTAATCGGGACAGGGGAAGAGAACATTCAGTACTTC
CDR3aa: CASSLLIGTGEENIQYF

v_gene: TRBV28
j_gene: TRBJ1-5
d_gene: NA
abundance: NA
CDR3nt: TGTGCCAGCAGTAATCAGGGACCCAATCAGCCCCAGCATTTT
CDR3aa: CASSNQGPNQPQHF

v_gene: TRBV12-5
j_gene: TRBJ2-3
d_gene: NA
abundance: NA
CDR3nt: TGTGCTAGTGGTTTGGGAACAGGGGATACGCAGTATTTT
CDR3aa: CASGLGTGDTQYF

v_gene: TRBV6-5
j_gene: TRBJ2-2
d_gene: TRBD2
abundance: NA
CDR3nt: TGTGCCAGCGTCGCCGGAAGCGGGAGCTCCGGGGAGCTGTTTTTT
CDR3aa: CASVAGSGSSGELFF

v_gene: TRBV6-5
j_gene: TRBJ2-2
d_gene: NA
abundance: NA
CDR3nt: TGTGCCAGCAGGCCTGGGGGGACCGGGGAGCTGTTTTTT
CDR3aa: CASRPGGTGELFF

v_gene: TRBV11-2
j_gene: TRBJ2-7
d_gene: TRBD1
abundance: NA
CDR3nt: TGTGCCAGCAGCCCCACCCGGGACAGGGGCCACGAGCAGTACTTC
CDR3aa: CASSPTRDRGHEQYF

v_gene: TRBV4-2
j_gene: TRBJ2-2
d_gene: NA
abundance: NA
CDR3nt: TGTGCCAGCAGCCAAGAACGAAACGCCGGGGAGCTGTTTTTT
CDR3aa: CASSQERNAGELFF

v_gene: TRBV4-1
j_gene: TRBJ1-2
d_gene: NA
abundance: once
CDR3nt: TGCGCCAGCAGCCAAGAACCAGGGTTAGGTGGCTACACCTTC
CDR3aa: CASSQEPGLGGYTF

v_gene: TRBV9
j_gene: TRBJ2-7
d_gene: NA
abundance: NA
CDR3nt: TGTGCCAGCAGCAGGACCCCGCTGTACGAGCAGTACTTC
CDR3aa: CASSRTPLYEQYF

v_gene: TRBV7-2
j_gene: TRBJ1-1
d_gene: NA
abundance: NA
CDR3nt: TGTGCCAGCAGCCCCCCCCGGGGAGTCAACACTGAAGCTTTCTTT
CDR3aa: CASSPPRGVNTEAFF

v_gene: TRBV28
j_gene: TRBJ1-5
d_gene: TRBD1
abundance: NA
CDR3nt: TGTGCCAGCTCCGCGGGACAGAGCAATCAGCCCCAGCATTTT
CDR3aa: CASSAGQSNQPQHF

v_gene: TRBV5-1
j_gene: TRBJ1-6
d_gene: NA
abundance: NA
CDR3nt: TGCGCCAGCAGCGACGGAGGGGGGGCAAATTCACCCCTCCACTTT
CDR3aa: CASSDGGGANSPLHF

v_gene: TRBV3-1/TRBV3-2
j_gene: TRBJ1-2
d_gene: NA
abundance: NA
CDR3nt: TGTGCCAGCAGCCAAGGGGTTGGTGGCTACACCTTC
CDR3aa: CASSQGVGGYTF

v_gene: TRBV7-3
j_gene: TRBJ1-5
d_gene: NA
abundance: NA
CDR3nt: TGTGCCAGCCTAGGTGGCAGGGTGTACTTTCCGGATCAGCCCCAGCATTTT
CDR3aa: CASLGGRVYFPDQPQHF

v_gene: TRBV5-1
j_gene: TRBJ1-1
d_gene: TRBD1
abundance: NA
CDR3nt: TGCGCCAGCAGCTATACAGGGGGCGCTGACACTGAAGCTTTCTTT
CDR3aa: CASSYTGGADTEAFF

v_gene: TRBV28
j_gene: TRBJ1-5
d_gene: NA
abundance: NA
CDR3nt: TGTGCCAGCAGTTCCCCCGCCGGCGGTCAGCCCCAGCATTTT
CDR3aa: CASSSPAGGQPQHF

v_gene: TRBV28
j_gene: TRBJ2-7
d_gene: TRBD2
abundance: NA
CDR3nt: TGTGCCAGCAGTTTGACTAGCGGGAGCTCCTACGAGCAGTACTTC
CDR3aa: CASSLTSGSSYEQYF

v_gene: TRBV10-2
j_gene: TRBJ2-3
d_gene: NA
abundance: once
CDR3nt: TGCGCCGCGGGGTCCGGGACCTCAGGTGGTACGCAGTATTTT
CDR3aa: CAAGSGTSGGTQYF

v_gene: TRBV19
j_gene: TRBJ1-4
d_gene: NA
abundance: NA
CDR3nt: TGTGCCAGTAGTATAGTCGCGGCGGGGGGAGAAAAACTGTTTTTT
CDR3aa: CASSIVAAGGEKLFF

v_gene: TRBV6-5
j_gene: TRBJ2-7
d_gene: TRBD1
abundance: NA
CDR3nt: TGTGCCAGCTCAAGTGTCGACAGGGGATCCTACGAGCAGTACTTC
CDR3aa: CASSSVDRGSYEQYF

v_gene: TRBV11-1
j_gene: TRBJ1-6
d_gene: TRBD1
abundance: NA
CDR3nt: TGTGCCAGCAGCTCCTTGACAGGGGAGATGGCTTCACCCCTCCACTTT
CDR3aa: CASSSLTGEMASPLHF

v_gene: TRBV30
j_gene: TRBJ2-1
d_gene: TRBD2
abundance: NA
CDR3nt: TGTGCCTCCATGACTAGCTATGAGCAGTTCTTC
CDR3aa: CASMTSYEQFF

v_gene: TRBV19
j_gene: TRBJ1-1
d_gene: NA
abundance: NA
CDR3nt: TGTGCCAGTAGTATCCAACCGCGAACGAACACTGAAGCTTTCTTT
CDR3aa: CASSIQPRTNTEAFF

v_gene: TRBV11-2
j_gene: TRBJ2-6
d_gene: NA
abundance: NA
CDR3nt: TGTGCCAGCAGCTATGGGGTGGCCAACGTCCTGACTTTC
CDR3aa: CASSYGVANVLTF

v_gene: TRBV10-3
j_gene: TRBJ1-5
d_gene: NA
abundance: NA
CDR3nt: TGTGCCATCAGTATAACAGGGTCGAGCAATCAGCCCCAGCATTTT
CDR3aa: CAISITGSSNQPQHF

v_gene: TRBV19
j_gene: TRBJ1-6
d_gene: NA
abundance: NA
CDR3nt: TGTGCCAGCCGGGACACGTATAATTCACCCCTCCACTTT
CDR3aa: CASRDTYNSPLHF

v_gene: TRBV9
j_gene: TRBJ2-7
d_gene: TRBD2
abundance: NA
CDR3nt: TGTGCCAGCAGCGCCGGGACTAGCTTGAACGAGCAGTACTTC
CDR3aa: CASSAGTSLNEQYF

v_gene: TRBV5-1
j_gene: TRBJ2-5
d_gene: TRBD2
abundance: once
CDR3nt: TGCGCCAGCAGCTTGGGCGGGACTAGCGGGTACATCCAAGAGACCCAGTACTTC
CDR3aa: CASSLGGTSGYIQETQYF

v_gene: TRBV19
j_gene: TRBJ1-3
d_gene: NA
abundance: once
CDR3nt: TGTGCCAGTATACAACAGCAAAGGAACACCATATATTTT
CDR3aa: CASIQQQRNTIYF

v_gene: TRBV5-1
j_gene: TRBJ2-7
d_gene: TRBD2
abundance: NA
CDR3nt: TGCGCCAGCAGCTTGGTGGCGGGAGGGTCCTACGAGCAGTACTTC
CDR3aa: CASSLVAGGSYEQYF

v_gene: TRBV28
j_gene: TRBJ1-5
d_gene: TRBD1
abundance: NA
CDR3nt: TGTGCCAGCAGTCGGACAGGGTCCTATAGCAATCAGCCCCAGCATTTT
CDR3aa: CASSRTGSYSNQPQHF

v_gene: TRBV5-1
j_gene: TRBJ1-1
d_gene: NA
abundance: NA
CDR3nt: TGCGCCAGCAGCCCACGGGGTACAAACACTGAAGCTTTCTTT
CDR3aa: CASSPRGTNTEAFF

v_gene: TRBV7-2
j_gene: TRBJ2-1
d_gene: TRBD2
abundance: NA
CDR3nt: TGTGCCAGCAGCTTAGGAATAGCGGGATACAATGAGCAGTTCTTC
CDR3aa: CASSLGIAGYNEQFF